This TCR beta chain is drawn from a study of tumor-infiltrating lymphocytes in primary liver carcinoma. Study background: The tumors, T1-T3 N0M0 lesions, were about 4 to 11 cm across.

Germline DNA was also extracted, and blood RNA derived from unsorted whole blood. Broader study findings: Being bulk and unsorted, samples allowed no CD4+ and CD8+ repertoire comparison. Tumors carried a top-250-clone fraction significantly exceeding that of blood (p = 0.039). Tumor region pairs shared more overlap than did tumor-adjacent and tumor-blood pairs.

At least ten counts were recorded for this clonotype. No antigen is known for it. TCR beta cDNA came from roughly 550 ng total RNA, primed with a constant-region primer. It was through three nested multiplex PCR rounds of slightly modified ARM-PCR that TCR beta libraries arose. Researchers ran the first two PCR rounds for about 11 cycles each with TRBV1-TRBV30 forward primers and a C-beta reverse primer. TCRdb independently ran MiXCR on the multiplex PCR reads; one entry per CDR3 protein. The data show fewer than 350,000 distinct CDR3 sequences, more than 55% seen once. The length of the CDR3 is 16 residues. Germline V gene data show CDR1 as LGHNA and CDR2 as YNFKEQ. V gave up 0 bases and J gave up 2 bases; unmatched junction bases: 5.

The specimen was peripheral blood. The chain combines TRBV4-2 with TRBJ2-3, with 7 bases aligning to TRBD2. This clonotype originated in a man between 35 and 55 years old with primary liver carcinoma and hepatitis B virus infection. The CDR3 loop reads CASSQDPTSATDTQYF. The CDR3 coding sequence is TGTGCCAGCAGCCAAGACCCCACTAGCGCCACAGATACGCAGTATTTT.